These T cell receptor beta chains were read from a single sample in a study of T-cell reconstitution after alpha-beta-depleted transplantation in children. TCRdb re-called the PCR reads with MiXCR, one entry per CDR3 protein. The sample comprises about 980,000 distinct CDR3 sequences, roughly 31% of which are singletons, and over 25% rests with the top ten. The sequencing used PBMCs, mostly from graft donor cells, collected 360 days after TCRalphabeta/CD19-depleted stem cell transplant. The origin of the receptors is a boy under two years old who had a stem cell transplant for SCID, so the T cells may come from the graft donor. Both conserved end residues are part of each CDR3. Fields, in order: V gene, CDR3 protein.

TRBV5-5	CASSSTGDRYSSNQPQHF
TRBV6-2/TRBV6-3	CASSYSITRGNEQYF
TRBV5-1	CASSLTGIDFSGANVLTF
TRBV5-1	CASSSTWGAQETQYF
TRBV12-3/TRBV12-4	CASSQGSLLNYGYTF
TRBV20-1	CSAGPGRDTYEQYF
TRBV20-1	CSASEDQTSGSTDTQYF
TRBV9	CASSVVGATNEKLFF
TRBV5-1	CASSAQGEQYF
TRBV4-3	CASSQDPGLAYEQYF
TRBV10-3	CAIRGVTDAQYF
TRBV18	CASSPGQGGKNIQYF
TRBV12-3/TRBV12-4	CASSPFNEQFF
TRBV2	CASWRYSTDTQYF
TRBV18	CATGTGASYEQYF
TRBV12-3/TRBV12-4	CASNASPGLADFYEQYF
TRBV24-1	CATRDSAGGVYNEQFF
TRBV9	CASSVRQSVSHEQFF
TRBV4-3	CASSQRGDRGFYNEQFF
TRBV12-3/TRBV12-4	CASSLLTGGRNIQYF
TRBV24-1	CATSDFGTGHNEQFF
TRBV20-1	CSASGGLVEQYF
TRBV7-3	CASSLMPGGLNEQFF
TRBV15	CATSTPRGQPGGTQYF
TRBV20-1	CSARGPSGVETQYF
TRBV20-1	CSARTYEQYF
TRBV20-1	CSAREFGRGRTDTQYF
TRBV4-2	CASSHTPGLAGGHSYNEQFF
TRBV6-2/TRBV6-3	CASSPTGQKQFF
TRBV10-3	CAISALSTGWRGETQYF
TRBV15	CATSREGTGITDTQYF
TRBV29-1	CSVRDSLSYNEQFF
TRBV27	CASSDGFRDRPYEQYF
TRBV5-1	CASSLAWGTSASYEQYF
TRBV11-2	CASSPVTANTEAFF
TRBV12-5	CASGLLWWTGGSEQYF
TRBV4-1	CASSQESTGNTGELFF
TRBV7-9	CASSLDSGQVYEQYF
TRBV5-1	CASSLALQPGLYNEQFF
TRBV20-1	CSASAGPPAKNIQYF
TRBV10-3	CAISEGQGIITEAFF
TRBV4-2	CASSPGTSGGAMNTGELFF
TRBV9	CASSVDEGQDSYEQYF
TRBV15	CATSRDLLAGRTGELFF
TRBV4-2	CASSQDGLPLTEAFF
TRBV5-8	CASSRTGGKTYEQYF
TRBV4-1	CASSQDPQLGAVRDIQYF
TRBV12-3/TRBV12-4	CASSRNSFMGSYNEQFF
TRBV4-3	CASSQRTSGPYNEQFF